The following is a TCR beta chain sequence with its context. The data belong to a study of blood T cell repertoires in COVID-19. Study-level information: Sites across the United States, Italy and Spain contributed samples from acute and convalescent COVID-19. Sample material is recorded as cDNA or gDNA derived from T cells, B-cell-depleted T cells, or PBMCs.

V lost 3 bases, J lost 4 bases, and 6 bases stayed unmatched. This CDR3 has 16 residues. Germline CDR1 SGDLS, CDR2 YYNGEE. As originally analysed: For nucleated cells, counts were estimated from reference gene primer amplification. Profiled with immunoSEQ multiplex PCR; TCRdb holds only in-frame clones, not every one. The D gene and trimming were derived from the DNA, and the V and J assignments and clone size from that table. The sample has over 90,000 clones, over 70% seen once. The clonotype comes from a man aged 80 or over with active or convalescent COVID-19. The chain couples TRBV9 to TRBJ2-1, with 11 positions matching TRBD2. Sequencing was performed on peripheral blood. CDR3 bases: TGTGCCAGCAGCGCCCCGGGACTAGCGGCGTACAATGAGCAGTTCTTC. It specifies CASSAPGLAAYNEQFF.